This is a list of T cell receptor beta chains from one sample in a study of T cells in tuberculosis. Sequenced by immunoSEQ multiplex PCR; TCRdb stores in-frame clones only, minus some. The repertoire has around 35,000 clones, roughly 93% of them found once; the top ten carry 9.5% to 13%. The sample was PBMCs. These receptors all come from a donor aged 5 to 30 with latent tuberculosis or without tuberculosis infection. Some clones in this sample may be carry-over from other donors' samples. The CDR3 runs from the conserved cysteine through the conserved F or W. A D gene is named only where the DNA matches it firmly. Clone size is given for some rows only: seen once, a few or many times, or a class if the clone is expanded.

TRBV28	TRBJ1-3	NA	NA	TGTGCCAGCAGTTTATCCTTTCTTTTGACAGGCCCTGGAAACACCATATATTTT	CASSLSFLLTGPGNTIYF
TRBV5-1	TRBJ1-3	NA	NA	TGCGCCAGCAGCTACTCCGGGACAACGACAGGAAACACCATATATTTT	CASSYSGTTTGNTIYF
TRBV6-1	TRBJ1-4	NA	NA	TGTGCCAGCAGTGAAAAAAGCACAGGCGAACGTGAAAAACTGTTTTTT	CASSEKSTGEREKLFF
TRBV28	TRBJ1-1	NA	NA	TGTGCCAGCACCCCGGGGGTGACAGAGAACACTGAAGCTTTCTTT	CASTPGVTENTEAFF
TRBV29-1	TRBJ2-7	NA	NA	TGCAGCGCCACAGGGCGAGGCTCCTACGAGCAGTACTTC	CSATGRGSYEQYF
TRBV7-7	TRBJ2-1	NA	NA	TGTGCCAGCAGCCCACGACGAGGGGGGGGCCCCTACAATGAGCAGTTCTTC	CASSPRRGGGPYNEQFF
TRBV30	TRBJ1-1	NA	TRBD1	TGTGCCTGGGCAACGGGACAGTGGAACACTGAAGCTTTCTTT	CAWATGQWNTEAFF
TRBV11-2	TRBJ1-1	NA	TRBD1	TGTGCCAGCAGCACCCGCCCACAGGGGTTGGTTGAAGCTTTCTTT	CASSTRPQGLVEAFF
TRBV7-3	TRBJ2-2	NA	NA	TGTGCCAGCAGCTTAATGGCCGAATCCGGGGAGCTGTTTTTT	CASSLMAESGELFF
TRBV10-3	TRBJ1-5	NA	NA	TGTGCCATCAGTGGGTCGGACTCCCAGAGGCCCCAGCATTTT	CAISGSDSQRPQHF
TRBV7-2	TRBJ1-2	NA	NA	TGTGCCAGCAGCTTAGATGGGACTGCCCATGAAAACTATGGCTACACCTTC	CASSLDGTAHENYGYTF
TRBV19	TRBJ1-1	NA	TRBD1	TGTGCCAGTACCAATCTCCTGACAGGGGGAGCGAGCACTGAAGCTTTCTTT	CASTNLLTGGASTEAFF
TRBV4-3	TRBJ2-7	NA	TRBD2	TGCGCCAGCGGAGCGGGGGGCGAGCAGTACTTC	CASGAGGEQYF
TRBV28	TRBJ1-2	NA	NA	TGTGCCAGCACCCCGAGGGGGACCCGACACGGGAAGGCTAACTATGGCTACACCTTC	CASTPRGTRHGKANYGYTF
TRBV19	TRBJ2-3	NA	TRBD1	TGTGCCAGCCGCCTTGTGGGACAGGGTTTTTCAGATACGCAGTATTTT	CASRLVGQGFSDTQYF
TRBV12-5	TRBJ2-5	NA	NA	TGTGCTAGTGGTTTGGGTCAGAGGGTTGGGACCCAGTACTTC	CASGLGQRVGTQYF
TRBV5-6	TRBJ1-6	once	NA	TGTGCCAGCAGCTTGACTACCTCTGAACCCCTCCACTTT	CASSLTTSEPLHF
TRBV19	TRBJ1-4	NA	NA	TGTGCCAGTAGAAACCCCGGGGATCCTAATGAAAAACTGTTTTTT	CASRNPGDPNEKLFF
TRBV12-5	TRBJ2-2	once	TRBD2	TGTGCTAGTGGTGTCCGGGGGGACACCGGGGAGCTGTTTTTT	CASGVRGDTGELFF
TRBV29-1	TRBJ1-1	NA	TRBD1	TGCAGCGTTGAAGAGGGGACAGGTTTTAACACTGAAGCTTTCTTT	CSVEEGTGFNTEAFF
TRBV5-4	TRBJ1-4	NA	TRBD1	TGTGCCAGCAGCTTTGCGGGACAGGGAAATACTAATGAAAAACTGTTTTTT	CASSFAGQGNTNEKLFF
TRBV4-3	TRBJ1-3	NA	NA	TGCGCCAGCAGCCCCGAACCAACTGCAGGGGTCTCTGGAAACACCATATATTTT	CASSPEPTAGVSGNTIYF
TRBV19	TRBJ2-3	NA	TRBD1	TGTGCCAGTAGTAAGGACAGGAGCACAGATACGCAGTATTTT	CASSKDRSTDTQYF
TRBV19	TRBJ2-1	NA	NA	TGTGCCAGTCGGGACTTCTACAATGAGCAGTTCTTC	CASRDFYNEQFF
TRBV5-4	TRBJ2-3	NA	NA	TGTGCCAGTCCGAGGGCAGATACGCAGTATTTT	CASPRADTQYF
TRBV28	TRBJ1-6	NA	TRBD1	TGTGCCAGCAGTTCGTACACAGGGGCAATCTCCTATAATTCACCCCTCCACTTT	CASSSYTGAISYNSPLHF
TRBV30	TRBJ2-7	once	NA	TGTGCCTGGAGTGCCTCGGGGGACGAGCAGTACTTC	CAWSASGDEQYF
TRBV5-1	TRBJ2-1	NA	TRBD2	TGCGCCAGCAGCCTAGCGGGAGGGTGGTTCTTC	CASSLAGGWFF
TRBV19	TRBJ1-1	NA	NA	TGTGCCAGTAGTATTAATGAGGACACTGAAGCTTTCTTT	CASSINEDTEAFF
TRBV11-2	TRBJ2-1	NA	NA	TGTGCCAGCAGCTTTGGCCAGAACAATGAGCAGTTCTTC	CASSFGQNNEQFF
TRBV7-2	TRBJ2-1	NA	NA	TGTGCCAGCAGCATTCAAGGACAAAACAATGAGCAGTTCTTC	CASSIQGQNNEQFF
TRBV21-1	TRBJ2-3	NA	NA	TGTGCCAACGATCTAGCATCGGGAGATACGCAGTATTTT	CANDLASGDTQYF
TRBV6-6	TRBJ2-1	NA	TRBD1	TGTGCCAGCAGTAGACAGGGGTACAATGAGCAGTTCTTC	CASSRQGYNEQFF
TRBV7-2	TRBJ1-2	NA	TRBD1	TGTGCCAGCAGCTCCCCAGGGGGCAGCTATGGCTACACCTTC	CASSSPGGSYGYTF
TRBV2	TRBJ2-1	NA	TRBD2	TGTGCCAGCAGGGAGGAACTTGGAGGGACTAGCGGGGCCGTCTCCTACAATGAGCAGTTCTTC	CASREELGGTSGAVSYNEQFF
TRBV4-2	TRBJ1-6	NA	NA	TGTGCCAGCAGCCAGGGCGGGGGCTGGGCACCCCTCCACTTT	CASSQGGGWAPLHF
TRBV7-3	TRBJ2-1	NA	TRBD1	TGTGCCAGCAGCATCGCCGGCTACAGGACAGGCATCGATGAGCAGTTCTTC	CASSIAGYRTGIDEQFF
TRBV25-1	TRBJ1-3	NA	NA	TGTGCCAGCAGTTCGGGGTACGGTGGAAACACCATATATTTT	CASSSGYGGNTIYF
TRBV6-6	TRBJ1-6	NA	NA	TGTGCCAGCAGTTACTCTACGGGAATGGGTTCACCCCTCCACTTT	CASSYSTGMGSPLHF
TRBV23-1	TRBJ2-1	NA	TRBD2	TGCGCCAGCAACCCACCGGGGGGGAACGGGGGGCCCCCCCGGCATGAGCAGTTCTTC	CASNPPGGNGGPPRHEQFF
TRBV21-1	TRBJ2-1	NA	NA	TGTGCCAGCAGCACACGGTCCTACAATGAGCAGTTCTTC	CASSTRSYNEQFF
TRBV6-1	TRBJ2-1	NA	NA	TGTGCCATTCTTTACGGGGGTGATGAGCAGTTCTTC	CAILYGGDEQFF
TRBV30	TRBJ1-1	NA	TRBD1	TGTGCCTGTCCGGGAACTCAGGGGGAAAGGTGTGTCTTT	CACPGTQGERCVF
TRBV11-2	TRBJ1-1	NA	TRBD1	TGTGCCAGCAGCCTAAGACAGGGGACGAGACTGAACACTGAAGCTTTCTTT	CASSLRQGTRLNTEAFF
TRBV4-1	TRBJ1-2	once	TRBD1	TGCGCCAGCAGCCAAGACAAGCGACAGGGACATAACTATGGCTACACCTTC	CASSQDKRQGHNYGYTF
TRBV5-4	TRBJ1-1	NA	NA	TGTGCCAGTGCCCCCGCAGGCGCCTCTGAAGCTTTCTTT	CASAPAGASEAFF
TRBV5-1	TRBJ2-3	NA	TRBD2	TGCGCCAGCAGCTTGCTGTTAGCGGGGGGGTTCACAGATACGCAGTATTTT	CASSLLLAGGFTDTQYF
TRBV4-3	TRBJ2-7	NA	TRBD1	TGCGCCAGCAGCCAGGAGAGTACAGGGGTAGACGAGCAGTACTTC	CASSQESTGVDEQYF
TRBV2	TRBJ1-6	NA	NA	TGTGCCAGCAAGAAAGGGGGAAGCTCCTATAATTCACCCCTCCACTTT	CASKKGGSSYNSPLHF
TRBV10-2	TRBJ1-3	NA	NA	TGCGCCGTCAGGCGGGGCCCTGGAAACACCATATATTTT	CAVRRGPGNTIYF
TRBV5-4	TRBJ2-1	NA	NA	TGTGCCAGCAGCTTGGATCCGCGGTACTCCTACAATGAGCAGTTCTTC	CASSLDPRYSYNEQFF
TRBV6-5	TRBJ2-5	NA	NA	TGTGCCAGCAGTTACAACCCTCCGGGGATACAAGAGACCCAGTACTTC	CASSYNPPGIQETQYF
TRBV7-2	TRBJ2-5	NA	NA	TGTGCCAGCAGCCCAGCGATTACCGAGGAGACCCAGTACTTC	CASSPAITEETQYF
TRBV19	TRBJ1-1	NA	TRBD1	TGTGCCAGTAGTTTGACAGGGTATTGGACTGAAGCTTTCTTT	CASSLTGYWTEAFF
TRBV19	TRBJ2-5	NA	NA	TGTGCCAGTAGTATAGACGGAGACTGGAGAGAGACCCAGTACTTC	CASSIDGDWRETQYF
TRBV27	TRBJ1-3	few	NA	TGTGCCAGCAGTCTCCTATCTGGAAACACCATATATTTT	CASSLLSGNTIYF